This T cell receptor (beta chain) was sequenced in a study of blood T cell repertoires in COVID-19. Methods used by the authors: For nucleated cells, counts were estimated from reference gene primer amplification. TCRdb keeps only in-frame clones here, not all; method: immunoSEQ multiplex PCR. That table gives V, J and clone size, and the DNA gave D and trimming. The profile shows nearly 350,000 clones, roughly 87% of them singletons. The CDR3 has 13 amino acids. Looked up from germline, CDR1 is LNHDA and CDR2 is SQIVND (reference sequence). V shed 2 bases and J 4 bases; nucleotides not matched to a gene: 2. This clone has only a few counts. This same CDR3 is encoded by further DNA sequences in the sample.

The rearrangement links TRBV19 to TRBJ2-7; 7 nucleotides line up with TRBD1. Source material: PBMCs or T cells enriched from blood (not recorded which). This TCR came from a woman between 25 and 40 years old who had recovered from COVID-19. Here the CDR3 reads CASSIRQGYEQYF. CDR3 nucleotide sequence: TGTGCCAGTAGTATACGACAGGGTTACGAGCAGTACTTC.